The sequence of this T cell receptor (beta chain) was determined in a study of beta chain features in type 1 diabetes. Background on the study: Patients looked much like healthy donors when it came to age, gender and cell yields.

This CDR3 spans 18 amino acids. V was pared by 8 bases and J by 3 bases, with 28 bases between. Germline V gene sequence: CDR1 MNHEY, CDR2 SMNVEV (reference sequence). This clone turned up a few times. The antigen remains unidentified. Study-wide points: For patients, the naive, central memory and Treg TCRB repertoires appeared more alike than for healthy donors. Shorter TCRB CDR3s, moderately but significantly so, were found in Type 1 diabetes patients in all four CD4+ subsets.

Expressed TCRB transcripts were sequenced, since all the RNA that had been isolated was reverse transcribed. Sequenced by immunoSEQ multiplex PCR; TCRdb stores in-frame clones only, minus some. The table has 200,000 to 250,000 clones, 25% to 35% seen once. This clonotype originated in a man aged 25 to 45 in good health. Material for sequencing was central memory CD4+ T cells from blood. The chain carries TRBV27 and TRBJ2-5; the D gene could be TRBD1 or TRBD2 (5 bases each). The CDR3 is CASHRGARSSTVEETQYF. The CDR3 DNA sequence: TGTGCCAGCCATCGAGGGGCACGAAGCTCCACTGTGGAAGAGACCCAGTACTTC.